This is a list of T cell receptor beta chains from one sample in a study of PD-1 blockade in classical Hodgkin lymphoma. Sequenced by immunoSEQ multiplex PCR; TCRdb stores in-frame clones only, minus some. The sample contains 40,000 to 65,000 clones, over 70% of which appear only once. This specimen consisted of peripheral blood mononuclear cells (PBMCs), obtained at baseline. The source is a human donor with classical Hodgkin lymphoma. The CDR3 runs from the conserved cysteine through the conserved F or W. D genes are given only for firm matches. The size entry is marked missing in some rows and otherwise reads once, few, many or a size class.

TRBJ2-5 . TRBV7-6 few CASSSSAGGKETQYF TGTGCCAGCAGCTCCAGCGCTGGGGGGAAGGAGACCCAGTACTTC
TRBJ2-5 TRBD2 TRBV6-6 . CASSQLAGGSTQYF TGTGCCAGCAGTCAACTAGCGGGAGGTTCGACCCAGTACTTC
TRBJ2-3 TRBD2 TRBV10-3 . CAISEGLAGSTDTQYF TGTGCCATCAGTGAGGGACTAGCGGGCAGCACAGATACGCAGTATTTT
TRBJ2-3 TRBD2 TRBV5-1 . CASSPSGNGGDTQYF TGCGCCAGCAGCCCTAGCGGGAATGGGGGAGATACGCAGTATTTT
TRBJ2-1 TRBD2 TRBV4-1 few CASSQVSGLAGYNEQFF TGCGCCAGCAGCCAAGTAAGTGGACTAGCGGGTTACAATGAGCAGTTCTTC
TRBJ2-1 TRBD2 TRBV27 . CASSRLAGGSEQFF TGTGCCAGCAGCAGACTAGCGGGAGGGAGTGAGCAGTTCTTC
TRBJ2-3 . TRBV7-2 once CASSPRPHLARTDTQYF TGTGCCAGCAGCCCTAGACCGCATTTGGCCCGCACAGATACGCAGTATTTT
TRBJ2-3 . TRBV25-1 . CASSGGLSTDTQYF TGTGCCAGCAGTGGGGGATTAAGCACAGATACGCAGTATTTT
TRBJ1-5 TRBD1 TRBV27 . CASSLTGNNQPQHF TGTGCCAGCAGTTTGACAGGGAATAATCAGCCCCAGCATTTT
TRBJ1-1 . TRBV10-3 . CAISGLGQNTEAFF TGTGCCATCAGTGGCCTGGGACAGAACACTGAAGCTTTCTTT
TRBJ2-7 TRBD2 TRBV7-2 . CASSLVAGGRTYEQYF TGTGCCAGCAGCTTAGTTGCGGGAGGCAGGACCTACGAGCAGTACTTC
TRBJ1-1 TRBD1 TRBV7-2 . CASSVYRGSNTEAFF TGTGCCAGCAGCGTTTACAGGGGATCGAACACTGAAGCTTTCTTT
TRBJ1-1 . TRBV4-3 once CASSQAPGDTEAFF TGCGCCAGCAGCCAGGCCCCCGGAGACACTGAAGCTTTCTTT
TRBJ1-5 TRBD1 TRBV6-1 . CASSWDRSNQPQHF TGTGCCAGCAGCTGGGACAGGAGCAATCAGCCCCAGCATTTT
TRBJ1-2 . TRBV21-1 . CASSARDRAYGYTF TGTGCCAGCAGCGCCCGGGACAGGGCATATGGCTACACCTTC
TRBJ2-2 . TRBV18 . CASSPRLAGAHTGELFF TGTGCCAGCTCACCAAGGCTAGCAGGGGCACACACCGGGGAGCTGTTTTTT
TRBJ2-3 TRBD1 TRBV5-6 . CASSLRAGGADTQYF TGTGCCAGCAGCTTGAGGGCAGGGGGCGCAGATACGCAGTATTTT
TRBJ2-3 . TRBV6-4 . CASSDQAGDTQYF TGTGCCAGCAGTGACCAAGCTGGAGATACGCAGTATTTT
TRBJ1-3 . TRBV11-3 . CASSLRDGLKGSGNTIYF TGTGCCAGCAGCCTCCGGGACGGGTTAAAGGGCTCTGGAAACACCATATATTTT
TRBJ2-1 . TRBV20-1 . CSATQGDEQFF TGCAGTGCAACTCAGGGCGATGAGCAGTTCTTC
TRBJ1-2 . TRBV15 . CATSRSSTGLTYGYTF TGTGCCACCAGCAGATCCTCTACAGGGTTAACTTATGGCTACACCTTC
TRBJ2-7 . TRBV7-9 . CASSFGRVYEQYF TGTGCCAGCAGCTTCGGGAGAGTCTACGAGCAGTACTTC